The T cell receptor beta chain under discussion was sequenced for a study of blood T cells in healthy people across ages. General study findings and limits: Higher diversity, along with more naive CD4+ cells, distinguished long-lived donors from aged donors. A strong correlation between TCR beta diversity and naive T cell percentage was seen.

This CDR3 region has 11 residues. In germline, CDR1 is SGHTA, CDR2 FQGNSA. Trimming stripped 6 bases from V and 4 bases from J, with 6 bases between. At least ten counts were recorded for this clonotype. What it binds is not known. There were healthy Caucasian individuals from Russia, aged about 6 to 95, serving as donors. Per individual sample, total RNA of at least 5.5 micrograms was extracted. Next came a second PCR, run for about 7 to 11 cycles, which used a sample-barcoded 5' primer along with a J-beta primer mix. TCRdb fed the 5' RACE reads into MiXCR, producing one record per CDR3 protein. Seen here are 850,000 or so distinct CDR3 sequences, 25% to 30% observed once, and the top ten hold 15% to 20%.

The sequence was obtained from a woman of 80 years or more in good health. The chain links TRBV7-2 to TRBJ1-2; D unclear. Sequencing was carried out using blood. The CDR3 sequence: CASRDFYGYTF. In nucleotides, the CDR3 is TGTGCCAGCAGGGATTTCTATGGCTACACCTTC. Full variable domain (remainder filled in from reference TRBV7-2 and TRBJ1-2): GAGVSQSPSNKVTEKGKDVELRCDPISGHTALYWYRQSLGQGLEFLIYFQGNSAPDKSGLPSDRFSAERTGGSVSTLTIQRTQQEDSAVYLCASRDFYGYTFGSGTRLTVV.